A single sample is the source of the 9 T cell receptor beta chains below, sequenced in a study of T cell responses to AZD1222 COVID-19 vaccine. The table came from immunoSEQ multiplex PCR; TCRdb's copy has only in-frame clones and leaves some out. In the table there are roughly 80,000 clones, around 90% of which are singletons. Sequenced material: peripheral blood, taken on day 0 of MenACWY control vaccination. The receptors were sampled from an adult in good health.

The chain employs TRBV3-1 (or the pseudogene TRBV3-2) and TRBJ1-6; no firm D call. The germline V gene has CDR1 LGHDT and CDR2 YNNKEL (reference sequence). This CDR3 spans 15 amino acids. V lost 1 base to trimming and J lost 9 bases, with 13 bases between them. The CDR3 DNA is TGTGCCAGCAGCCAAGGGACTTCCGCCAGTTCACCCCTCCACTTT. This gives the protein CASSQGTSASSPLHF.

The rearrangement joins TRBV7-9 to TRBJ1-4; D unclear. The V end lost 3 bases, the J end lost 5 bases, and 10 bases lay between the germline ends. Germline values: CDR1 SEHNR, CDR2 FQNEAQ (reference sequence). This CDR3 is 14 amino acids long. In DNA, the CDR3 is TGTGCCAGCAGCTTGCTCACGGAGAATGAAAAACTGTTTTTT. Encoded protein: CASSLLTENEKLFF.

Here the CDR3 reads CASSLGGNVNQPQHF. CDR3 bases: TGTGCCAGCAGCTTAGGGGGGAACGTCAATCAGCCCCAGCATTTT. The chain joins TRBV11-1 to TRBJ1-5, with D possibly being TRBD1 (5 bases). The CDR3 has 15 residues. Germline values: CDR1 SGHAT, CDR2 FQDESV (reference sequence). The V and J ends lost 1 base and 3 bases respectively, with 10 bases between them.

This chain uses TRBV19 with TRBJ2-7; D not certain. The CDR3 contains 15 residues. Trimming pared 5 bases from V and 1 base from J, leaving 15 bases between. Germline CDR1 reads LNHDA; CDR2 reads SQIVND (reference sequence). CDR3 nucleotide sequence: TGTGCCAGTAGTCCCGTCAACTGGGGTTCCTACGAGCAGTACTTC. Its protein product is CASSPVNWGSYEQYF.

The chain uses TRBV18 and TRBJ2-1, with 8 bases matching TRBD2. The CDR3 loop spans 17 amino acids. Per the germline V gene, CDR1 is KGHSH and CDR2 is LQKENI. With V trimmed by 4 bases and J by 0 bases, 8 bases remained unmatched. The DNA for the CDR3 is TGTGCCAGCTCACGACCTGGACTAGCCAGCTCCTACAATGAGCAGTTCTTC. Translation gives CASSRPGLASSYNEQFF.

The rearrangement uses TRBV2 and TRBJ1-4; no reliable D call. Germline lookup yields CDR1 SNHLY and CDR2 FYNNEI. This CDR3 has 14 residues. The ends were cut back, 4 bases at V and 7 bases at J, with 13 bases in the middle. The CDR3 nucleotides are TGTGCCAGCAGTGTCCTAGGGTCTAGTGAAAAACTGTTTTTT. Residues: CASSVLGSSEKLFF.

J is TRBJ1-1 and V is TRBV7-2; D unclear. CDR3 length: 14 amino acids. Germline V gene sequence: CDR1 SGHTA, CDR2 FQGNSA. The germline V and J ends were trimmed by 1 base and 0 bases, with 6 bases remaining between them. The CDR3 loop is CASSLGAVNTEAFF. The CDR3 nucleotides are TGTGCCAGCAGCTTAGGAGCCGTGAACACTGAAGCTTTCTTT.

The V gene is TRBV2, the J gene TRBJ2-3, with D unresolved. V was trimmed by 2 bases and J by 4 bases, leaving 10 bases between them. This CDR3 spans 14 amino acids. Per the germline V gene, CDR1 is SNHLY and CDR2 is FYNNEI. CDR3 DNA: TGTGCCAGCAGTGAAAACCTTTTTTCAGATACGCAGTATTTT. Amino acids: CASSENLFSDTQYF.

The gene calls are TRBV7-9 and TRBJ2-7; 7 bases fit TRBD1. Germline CDR1 is SEHNR and CDR2 is FQNEAQ (reference sequence). The CDR3 loop spans 17 amino acids. V dropped 1 base and J dropped 3; count of bases not matched to a gene: 12. The CDR3 DNA sequence: TGTGCCAGCAGCTTAGTAGGGGGCTTTGGAGCTCACTACGAGCAGTACTTC. This sequence encodes CASSLVGGFGAHYEQYF.